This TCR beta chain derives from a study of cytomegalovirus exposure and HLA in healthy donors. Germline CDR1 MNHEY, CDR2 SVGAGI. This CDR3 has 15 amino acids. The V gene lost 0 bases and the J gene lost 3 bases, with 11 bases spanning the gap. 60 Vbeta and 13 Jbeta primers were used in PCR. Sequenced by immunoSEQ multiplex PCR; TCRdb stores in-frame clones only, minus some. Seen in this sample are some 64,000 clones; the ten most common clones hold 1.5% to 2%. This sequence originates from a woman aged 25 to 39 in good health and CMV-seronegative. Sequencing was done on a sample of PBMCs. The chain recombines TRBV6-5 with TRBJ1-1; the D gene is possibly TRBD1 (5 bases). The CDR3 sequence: CASSYSSGIDTEAFF. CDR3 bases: TGTGCCAGCAGTTACTCATCAGGGATTGACACTGAAGCTTTCTTT.